The rows below give T cell receptor beta chains drawn from one sample of a study of control samples from healthy donors and cancer patients. Using immunoSEQ multiplex PCR, the repertoire was profiled, and TCRdb retains in-frame clones only, with some absent. The data hold about 38,000 clones, with around 82% observed a single time. Sequencing input: PBMCs. These receptors were collected from a woman aged 55-69 years with lung cancer. Each CDR3 is given with its conserved first and last residue. A D gene is named only where the DNA matches it firmly. Clone size appears in some rows only: once, few, many, or a class for an expanded clone.

v_gene: TRBV18; abundance: .; d_gene: .; j_gene: TRBJ2-7; CDR3aa: CASSPTRDTYEQYF; CDR3nt: TGTGCCAGCTCACCAACTAGGGACACCTACGAGCAGTACTTC
v_gene: TRBV3-1/TRBV3-2; abundance: .; d_gene: TRBD1; j_gene: TRBJ2-7; CDR3aa: CASSPGDRGFLGEQYF; CDR3nt: TGTGCCAGCAGCCCAGGGGACAGGGGTTTTCTTGGAGAGCAGTACTTC
v_gene: TRBV19; abundance: .; d_gene: .; j_gene: TRBJ2-7; CDR3aa: CASSITLVYEQYF; CDR3nt: TGTGCCAGTAGTATAACCCTCGTCTACGAGCAGTACTTC
v_gene: TRBV7-2; abundance: .; d_gene: .; j_gene: TRBJ1-6; CDR3aa: CASSPRGPGNSPLHF; CDR3nt: TGTGCCAGCAGCCCCCGTGGGCCTGGGAATTCACCCCTCCACTTT
v_gene: TRBV19; abundance: .; d_gene: .; j_gene: TRBJ1-2; CDR3aa: CASSKQGNYGYTF; CDR3nt: TGTGCCAGTAGTAAGCAGGGGAACTATGGCTACACCTTC
v_gene: TRBV18; abundance: few; d_gene: TRBD1; j_gene: TRBJ1-6; CDR3aa: CASSQRTGGNDSPLHF; CDR3nt: TGTGCCAGCTCCCAAAGGACAGGGGGCAATGATTCACCCCTCCACTTT
v_gene: TRBV15; abundance: .; d_gene: TRBD2; j_gene: TRBJ2-7; CDR3aa: CATSRDSSMTSGLYEQYF; CDR3nt: TGTGCCACCAGCAGAGATTCCTCCATGACTAGCGGGCTGTACGAGCAGTACTTC
v_gene: TRBV7-9; abundance: .; d_gene: TRBD1; j_gene: TRBJ1-5; CDR3aa: CASSLSRGHGQPQHF; CDR3nt: TGTGCCAGCAGCTTATCCAGGGGGCATGGTCAGCCCCAGCATTTT
v_gene: TRBV4-1; abundance: .; d_gene: TRBD2; j_gene: TRBJ2-1; CDR3aa: CASSQESSGSSNEQFF; CDR3nt: TGCGCCAGCAGCCAAGAGTCTAGCGGGAGTTCCAATGAGCAGTTCTTC
v_gene: TRBV7-3; abundance: once; d_gene: TRBD1; j_gene: TRBJ1-1; CDR3aa: CASSFSPGGVNTEAFF; CDR3nt: TGTGCCAGCAGCTTTTCTCCAGGGGGGGTGAACACTGAAGCTTTCTTT
v_gene: TRBV4-1; abundance: medium-sized; d_gene: .; j_gene: TRBJ2-7; CDR3aa: CASSQPLDFTSRIEGYEQYF; CDR3nt: TGCGCCAGCAGCCAACCTTTGGACTTCACCTCGAGGATAGAAGGCTACGAGCAGTACTTC
v_gene: TRBV3-1/TRBV3-2; abundance: .; d_gene: .; j_gene: TRBJ2-1; CDR3aa: CASSQDSTYNEQFF; CDR3nt: TGTGCCAGCAGCCAAGATTCCACCTACAATGAGCAGTTCTTC
v_gene: TRBV4-1; abundance: .; d_gene: TRBD1; j_gene: TRBJ1-1; CDR3aa: CASSQRETGADEAFF; CDR3nt: TGCGCCAGCAGCCAAAGGGAGACAGGGGCCGATGAAGCTTTCTTT
v_gene: TRBV7-2; abundance: .; d_gene: .; j_gene: TRBJ1-3; CDR3aa: CASSSGTARQKNTIYF; CDR3nt: TGTGCCAGCAGCTCCGGGACCGCACGTCAAAAAAACACCATATATTTT
v_gene: TRBV5-3; abundance: .; d_gene: .; j_gene: TRBJ1-5; CDR3aa: CARSLRKGHQPQHF; CDR3nt: TGTGCCAGAAGCTTGAGAAAAGGGCATCAGCCCCAGCATTTT
v_gene: TRBV24-1; abundance: few; d_gene: TRBD2; j_gene: TRBJ2-2; CDR3aa: CATSGTGGGELFF; CDR3nt: TGTGCCACCAGTGGGACGGGAGGTGGGGAGCTGTTTTTT
v_gene: TRBV18; abundance: .; d_gene: .; j_gene: TRBJ1-5; CDR3aa: CASSAVAGAHSNQPQHF; CDR3nt: TGTGCCAGCTCAGCAGTCGCCGGGGCCCATAGCAATCAGCCCCAGCATTTT
v_gene: TRBV19; abundance: .; d_gene: .; j_gene: TRBJ1-3; CDR3aa: CASSMSAAAGNTIYF; CDR3nt: TGTGCCAGTAGTATGAGCGCAGCCGCTGGAAACACCATATATTTT
v_gene: TRBV27; abundance: .; d_gene: .; j_gene: TRBJ2-3; CDR3aa: CASKAGSTDTQYF; CDR3nt: TGTGCCAGCAAAGCGGGTAGCACAGATACGCAGTATTTT
v_gene: TRBV19; abundance: once; d_gene: TRBD1; j_gene: TRBJ1-1; CDR3aa: CASSGYRGLNTEAFF; CDR3nt: TGTGCCAGTAGTGGATACAGGGGGCTGAACACTGAAGCTTTCTTT
v_gene: TRBV7-6; abundance: .; d_gene: TRBD1; j_gene: TRBJ1-6; CDR3aa: CASRLGTDLNSPLHF; CDR3nt: TGTGCCAGCAGATTAGGGACAGACTTAAATTCACCCCTCCACTTT
v_gene: TRBV6-5; abundance: .; d_gene: .; j_gene: TRBJ2-5; CDR3aa: CASRVYGGETQYF; CDR3nt: TGTGCCAGCAGAGTTTACGGGGGAGAGACCCAGTACTTC
v_gene: TRBV6-5; abundance: once; d_gene: .; j_gene: TRBJ2-2; CDR3aa: CASRGNTGELFF; CDR3nt: TGTGCCAGCAGAGGGAACACCGGGGAGCTGTTTTTT
v_gene: TRBV4-1; abundance: few; d_gene: .; j_gene: TRBJ2-3; CDR3aa: CASSQPSGVRGAGVGSTDTQYF; CDR3nt: TGCGCCAGCAGCCAACCGAGCGGGGTTCGGGGGGCCGGAGTAGGAAGCACAGATACGCAGTATTTT
v_gene: TRBV9; abundance: .; d_gene: TRBD2; j_gene: TRBJ2-7; CDR3aa: CASSAGQRENEQYF; CDR3nt: TGTGCCAGCAGCGCCGGACAGCGGGAGAACGAGCAGTACTTC
v_gene: TRBV5-4; abundance: .; d_gene: TRBD2; j_gene: TRBJ2-1; CDR3aa: CASSLGSGAGPSYNEQFF; CDR3nt: TGTGCCAGCAGCTTGGGTAGCGGGGCTGGACCCTCCTACAATGAGCAGTTCTTC
v_gene: TRBV7-2; abundance: .; d_gene: TRBD1; j_gene: TRBJ1-2; CDR3aa: CASSLQGAQAGYTF; CDR3nt: TGTGCCAGCAGCTTACAGGGGGCTCAAGCTGGCTACACCTTC
v_gene: TRBV4-1; abundance: .; d_gene: TRBD1; j_gene: TRBJ1-6; CDR3aa: CASSLDRDSSYNSPLHF; CDR3nt: TGCGCCAGCAGCCTGGACAGGGATAGCTCCTATAATTCACCCCTCCACTTT
v_gene: TRBV19; abundance: medium-sized; d_gene: .; j_gene: TRBJ1-1; CDR3aa: CASSISAGEAFF; CDR3nt: TGTGCCAGTAGTATCTCTGCGGGTGAAGCTTTCTTT
v_gene: TRBV10-1; abundance: .; d_gene: .; j_gene: TRBJ2-1; CDR3aa: CASSDWGAGEQFF; CDR3nt: TGCGCCAGCAGTGACTGGGGGGCGGGTGAGCAGTTCTTC
v_gene: TRBV5-4; abundance: .; d_gene: .; j_gene: TRBJ2-5; CDR3aa: CASSLEAQETQYF; CDR3nt: TGTGCCAGCAGCTTGGAGGCCCAAGAGACCCAGTACTTC
v_gene: TRBV7-2; abundance: .; d_gene: .; j_gene: TRBJ2-7; CDR3aa: CASSLAPMWQYEQYF; CDR3nt: TGTGCCAGCAGCTTAGCGCCCATGTGGCAGTACGAGCAGTACTTC
v_gene: TRBV10-1; abundance: .; d_gene: .; j_gene: TRBJ2-3; CDR3aa: CASSESRAQDTQYF; CDR3nt: TGCGCCAGCAGTGAGTCGAGGGCCCAAGATACGCAGTATTTT
v_gene: TRBV5-6; abundance: .; d_gene: .; j_gene: TRBJ2-1; CDR3aa: CASSLGNNFNEQFF; CDR3nt: TGTGCCAGCAGCTTAGGGAATAACTTCAATGAGCAGTTCTTC
v_gene: TRBV6-1; abundance: .; d_gene: .; j_gene: TRBJ1-5; CDR3aa: CASSEVGVAQPQHF; CDR3nt: TGTGCCAGCAGTGAAGTGGGGGTCGCTCAGCCCCAGCATTTT
v_gene: TRBV6-5; abundance: .; d_gene: TRBD1; j_gene: TRBJ1-2; CDR3aa: CASSRQGDYGYTF; CDR3nt: TGTGCCAGCAGTCGCCAGGGGGACTATGGCTACACCTTC
v_gene: TRBV6-5; abundance: .; d_gene: .; j_gene: TRBJ1-5; CDR3aa: CASTPLTYQPQHF; CDR3nt: TGTGCCAGCACCCCTTTGACCTACCAGCCCCAGCATTTT
v_gene: TRBV6-5; abundance: .; d_gene: .; j_gene: TRBJ1-1; CDR3aa: CASSQRQGMNTEAFF; CDR3nt: TGTGCCAGCAGCCAACGCCAAGGGATGAACACTGAAGCTTTCTTT
v_gene: TRBV19; abundance: .; d_gene: TRBD1; j_gene: TRBJ1-1; CDR3aa: CASSIGTGTKTEAFF; CDR3nt: TGTGCCAGTAGTATCGGGACAGGGACAAAAACTGAAGCTTTCTTT
v_gene: TRBV11-3; abundance: .; d_gene: .; j_gene: TRBJ2-7; CDR3aa: CASSSQGRSYEQYF; CDR3nt: TGTGCCAGCAGTTCACAGGGACGCTCCTACGAGCAGTACTTC
v_gene: TRBV5-1; abundance: once; d_gene: TRBD2; j_gene: TRBJ2-7; CDR3aa: CASSGTTVKVEQYF; CDR3nt: TGCGCCAGCAGCGGGACTACGGTCAAGGTCGAGCAGTACTTC
v_gene: TRBV5-6; abundance: .; d_gene: .; j_gene: TRBJ2-3; CDR3aa: CASSWAEDTQYF; CDR3nt: TGTGCCAGCAGCTGGGCCGAGGATACGCAGTATTTT
v_gene: TRBV9; abundance: .; d_gene: .; j_gene: TRBJ2-3; CDR3aa: CAGSVGSGDSTDTQYF; CDR3nt: TGTGCCGGCAGCGTAGGGTCTGGGGATAGCACAGATACGCAGTATTTT
v_gene: TRBV9; abundance: .; d_gene: .; j_gene: TRBJ1-2; CDR3aa: CASSVQLNYGYTF; CDR3nt: TGTGCCAGCAGCGTACAACTCAACTATGGCTACACCTTC
v_gene: TRBV5-1; abundance: .; d_gene: .; j_gene: TRBJ1-1; CDR3aa: CAINRANTEAFF; CDR3nt: TGCGCCATAAACAGGGCTAACACTGAAGCTTTCTTT
v_gene: TRBV19; abundance: .; d_gene: TRBD1; j_gene: TRBJ2-1; CDR3aa: CASSPTGTELRFF; CDR3nt: TGTGCCAGTAGTCCAACCGGGACAGAGTTGCGGTTCTTC
v_gene: TRBV10-2; abundance: .; d_gene: .; j_gene: TRBJ2-1; CDR3aa: CASSPWVGSEQFF; CDR3nt: TGCGCCAGCAGTCCCTGGGTGGGCAGCGAGCAGTTCTTC
v_gene: TRBV25-1; abundance: few; d_gene: .; j_gene: TRBJ1-2; CDR3aa: CASSVGSQGYGYTF; CDR3nt: TGTGCCAGCAGTGTTGGATCGCAGGGCTATGGCTACACCTTC
v_gene: TRBV18; abundance: .; d_gene: .; j_gene: TRBJ2-7; CDR3aa: CASSLGAGAGEQYF; CDR3nt: TGTGCCAGCTCACTCGGGGCGGGGGCTGGCGAGCAGTACTTC
v_gene: TRBV9; abundance: once; d_gene: TRBD1; j_gene: TRBJ1-1; CDR3aa: CASSLRGRAEAFF; CDR3nt: TGTGCCAGCAGCCTCAGGGGGCGAGCTGAAGCTTTCTTT
v_gene: TRBV9; abundance: .; d_gene: .; j_gene: TRBJ2-2; CDR3aa: CASSVNGPIATGELFF; CDR3nt: TGTGCCAGCAGCGTAAATGGACCCATCGCCACCGGGGAGCTGTTTTTT
v_gene: TRBV29-1; abundance: .; d_gene: .; j_gene: TRBJ1-1; CDR3aa: CSVTGINTEAFF; CDR3nt: TGCAGCGTTACAGGGATCAACACTGAAGCTTTCTTT
v_gene: TRBV7-2; abundance: few; d_gene: .; j_gene: TRBJ2-5; CDR3aa: CASSFSTQETQYF; CDR3nt: TGTGCCAGCAGCTTTTCCACCCAGGAGACCCAGTACTTC
v_gene: TRBV20-1; abundance: .; d_gene: .; j_gene: TRBJ2-7; CDR3aa: CSAGGIYEQYF; CDR3nt: TGCAGTGCGGGAGGTATCTACGAGCAGTACTTC
v_gene: TRBV9; abundance: .; d_gene: TRBD2; j_gene: TRBJ2-1; CDR3aa: CASTVAGGHNEQFF; CDR3nt: TGTGCCAGCACCGTAGCGGGAGGACACAATGAGCAGTTCTTC
v_gene: TRBV4-2; abundance: .; d_gene: .; j_gene: TRBJ1-5; CDR3aa: CASSQQSQPQHF; CDR3nt: TGTGCCAGCAGCCAACAAAGCCAGCCCCAGCATTTT
v_gene: TRBV4-2; abundance: .; d_gene: TRBD1; j_gene: TRBJ2-7; CDR3aa: CASSVAGPGTGGYEQYF; CDR3nt: TGTGCCAGCAGCGTCGCCGGCCCCGGGACAGGGGGGTACGAGCAGTACTTC
v_gene: TRBV18; abundance: .; d_gene: .; j_gene: TRBJ1-4; CDR3aa: CASSREVGEKLFF; CDR3nt: TGTGCCAGCTCTCGAGAGGTCGGGGAAAAACTGTTTTTT